This TCR beta chain originates from a study of blood T cell repertoires in COVID-19 (dated by TCRdb to about 2020). Regarding the study in general: Samples covering the acute and convalescent phases of COVID-19 were provided by collaborators in the United States, Italy and Spain. The material from the prospective study consisted of cDNA or gDNA derived from T cells, B-cell-depleted T cells, or PBMCs. Deeply sampled blood TCRbeta repertoires from subjects exposed to, actively infected with, or recovered from COVID-19 were included in the dataset. A freely available public database, intended as a resource for researchers studying the immune response to SARS-CoV-2, is where the repertoires were released. Samples came from the ongoing ImmuneRACE study (first 160 participants) plus 1,254 subjects from 6 global collaborators. Sample metadata almost always included a de-identified subject ID, COVID-19 status, age in years and sex. Where available, HLA class I and class II types were taken from metadata supplied by the sample provider and were not determined by assay-based typing.

Enrolling through a virtual design, the prospective study's participants ranged in age from roughly 18 to 89 years and lived across roughly 23 United States geographic areas. Cohort assignment in the prospective study relied on participant-reported clinical history from a screening survey and a study questionnaire. Each participant in the prospective study had whole blood, serum and a nasopharyngeal or oropharyngeal swab collected by mobile phlebotomists. Additional blood draws and questionnaires over an approximately 2-month period could optionally be provided by prospective study participants. Prospective study blood samples were shipped either frozen or at room temperature before DNA extraction. The immunoSEQ Assay, a bias-controlled multiplex PCR, was used to amplify TCRbeta CDR3 regions from genomic DNA. The original methods were these. Nucleated cell counts per sample were estimated from amplification of reference gene primers within the assay. Sequence reads were collapsed and filtered to measure the absolute abundance of every unique TCRbeta CDR3 rearrangement. For each sample, productive Simpson clonality was calculated by taking the square root of Simpson's diversity index across productive rearrangements. Not all clones reach the TCRdb copy of this immuneACCESS table, which keeps in-frame sequences only. Checked studies attribute under half of the gap to unresolved V genes and leave the rest unexplained. That table supplies the V and J calls and clone size; D and trimming were determined from the DNA. Within this sample are around 140,000 clones, with approximately 84% of them counted one time only. Approximately 3% of the sample belongs to the ten largest clones.

Broader findings and caveats from the paper: How much clinical and demographic metadata was included differed by source and by participant, and the metadata was provided uncurated.

Turning to this clone: The target of this receptor is not known. No base qualities exist here, and no much larger clone lies one base off it.

Trimmed from V: 4 bases; trimmed from J: 6 bases; junction bases lacking a gene match: 2. Including the terminal cysteine and phenylalanine, the CDR3 comprises 14 residues. Just the 42-base CDR3 DNA is kept, in frame starting at base 1. The germline V gene (reference sequence) provides CDR1 LGHDT and CDR2 YNNKEL. The chain couples TRBV3-1 (or the pseudogene TRBV3-2) to TRBJ1-6, with TRBD1 identical over 8 junction bases. The sample taken for sequencing was PBMCs or T cells enriched from blood (not recorded which). The receptor was isolated from a woman aged 45-59 years with acute COVID-19. The CDR3 is CASSRQGSNSPLHF. In nucleotides, the sequence is TGTGCCAGCAGCCGACAGGGGAGTAATTCACCCCTCCACTTT.